This TCR beta chain was identified in a study of OX40 agonist ivuxolimab in advanced cancers. CDR3 length: 15 amino acids. The junction had 6 bases not matched to a gene; V was cut back by 1 base and J by 9 bases. The V gene's germline CDR1 is SEHNR and CDR2 FQNEAQ (reference sequence). The assay was immunoSEQ multiplex PCR, and TCRdb's table has in-frame clones only and misses some. The data hold some 42,000 clones, with about 86% observed a single time. This material consisted of CD4+ or CD8+ T cells sorted from blood, taken in a trial of the OX40 agonist ivuxolimab. The receptor was derived from an adult with an advanced solid tumor such as melanoma, head and neck, liver or kidney cancer. The genes are TRBV7-9 and TRBJ2-1; 10 bases line up with TRBD2. CDR3 sequence (DNA): TGTGCCAGCAGCTTAGTTGGACTAGCGGATCCTGAGCAGTTCTTC. Translating gives CASSLVGLADPEQFF.